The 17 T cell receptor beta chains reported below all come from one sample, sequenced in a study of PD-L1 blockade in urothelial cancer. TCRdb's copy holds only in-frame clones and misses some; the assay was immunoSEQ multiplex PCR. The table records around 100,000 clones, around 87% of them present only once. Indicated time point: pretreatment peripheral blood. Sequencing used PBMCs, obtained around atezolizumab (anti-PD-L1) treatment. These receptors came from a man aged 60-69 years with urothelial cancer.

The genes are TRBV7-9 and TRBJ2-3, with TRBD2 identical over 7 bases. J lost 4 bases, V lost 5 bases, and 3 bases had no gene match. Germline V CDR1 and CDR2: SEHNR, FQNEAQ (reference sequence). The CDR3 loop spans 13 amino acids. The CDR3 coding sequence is TGTGCCAGCAGCCCGACTAGCCCAGATACGCAGTATTTT. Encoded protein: CASSPTSPDTQYF.

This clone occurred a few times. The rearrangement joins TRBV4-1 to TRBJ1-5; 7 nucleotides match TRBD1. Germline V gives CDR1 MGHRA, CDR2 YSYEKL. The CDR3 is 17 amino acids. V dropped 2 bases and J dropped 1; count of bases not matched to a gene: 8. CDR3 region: CASSQSGTEYSNQPQHF. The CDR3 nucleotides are TGCGCCAGCAGCCAATCCGGGACAGAGTACAGCAATCAGCCCCAGCATTTT.

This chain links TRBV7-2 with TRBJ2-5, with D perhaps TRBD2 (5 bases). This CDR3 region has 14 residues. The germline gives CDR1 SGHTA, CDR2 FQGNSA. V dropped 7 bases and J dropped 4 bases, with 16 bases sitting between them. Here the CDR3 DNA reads TGTGCCAGCACCCCGGGGTCTAAACGAGAGACCCAGTACTTC. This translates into CASTPGSKRETQYF.

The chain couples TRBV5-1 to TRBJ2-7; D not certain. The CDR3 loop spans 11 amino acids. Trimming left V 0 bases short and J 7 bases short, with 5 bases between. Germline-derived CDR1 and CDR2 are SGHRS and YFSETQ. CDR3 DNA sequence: TGCGCCAGCAGCTTGGCCCGGGAGCAGTACTTC. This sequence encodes CASSLAREQYF.

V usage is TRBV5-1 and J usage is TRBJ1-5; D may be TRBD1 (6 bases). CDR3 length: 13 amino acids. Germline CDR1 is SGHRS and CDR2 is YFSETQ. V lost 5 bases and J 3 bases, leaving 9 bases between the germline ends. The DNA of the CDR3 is TGCGCCAGCAGGGGACAAGACAATCAGCCCCAGCATTTT. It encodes CASRGQDNQPQHF.

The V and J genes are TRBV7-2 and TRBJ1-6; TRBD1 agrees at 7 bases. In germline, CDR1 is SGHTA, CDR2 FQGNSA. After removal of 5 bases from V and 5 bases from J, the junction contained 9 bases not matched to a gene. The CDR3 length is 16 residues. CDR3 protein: CASSAGTVKNNSPLHF. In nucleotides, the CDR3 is TGTGCCAGCAGCGCCGGGACAGTGAAAAATAATTCACCCCTCCACTTT.

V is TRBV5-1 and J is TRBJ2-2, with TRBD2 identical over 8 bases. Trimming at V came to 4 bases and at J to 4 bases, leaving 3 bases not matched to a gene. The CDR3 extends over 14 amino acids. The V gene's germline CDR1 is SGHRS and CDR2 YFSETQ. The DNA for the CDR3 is TGCGCCAGCAGCCTAGCGGGTGGCACCGGGGAGCTGTTTTTT. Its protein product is CASSLAGGTGELFF.

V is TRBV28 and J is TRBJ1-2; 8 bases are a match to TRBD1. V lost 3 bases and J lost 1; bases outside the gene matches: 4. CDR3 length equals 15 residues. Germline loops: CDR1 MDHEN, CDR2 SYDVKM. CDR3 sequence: CASSFRRGLNYGYTF. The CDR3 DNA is TGTGCCAGCAGTTTCCGCAGGGGGCTTAACTATGGCTACACCTTC.

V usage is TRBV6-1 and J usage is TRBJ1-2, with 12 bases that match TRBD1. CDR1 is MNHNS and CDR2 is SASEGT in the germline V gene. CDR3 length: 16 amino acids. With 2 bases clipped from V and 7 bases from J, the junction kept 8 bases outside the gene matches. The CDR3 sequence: CASSESPRDRGLGYTF. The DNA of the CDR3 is TGTGCCAGCAGTGAATCTCCCCGGGACAGGGGGCTTGGCTACACCTTC.

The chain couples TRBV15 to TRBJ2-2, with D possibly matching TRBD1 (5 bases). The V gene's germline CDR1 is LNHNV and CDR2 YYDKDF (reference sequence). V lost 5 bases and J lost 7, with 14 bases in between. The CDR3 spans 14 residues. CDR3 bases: TGTGCCACCAGCTTGACTCAGGGAAACGGGGAGCTGTTTTTT. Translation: CATSLTQGNGELFF.

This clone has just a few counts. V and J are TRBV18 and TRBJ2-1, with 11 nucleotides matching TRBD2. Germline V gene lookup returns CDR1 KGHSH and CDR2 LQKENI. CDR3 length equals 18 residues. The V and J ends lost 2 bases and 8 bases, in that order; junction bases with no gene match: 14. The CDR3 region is CASSPSMGLAENGDEQFF. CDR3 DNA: TGTGCCAGCTCACCATCCATGGGACTAGCGGAAAATGGGGATGAGCAGTTCTTC.

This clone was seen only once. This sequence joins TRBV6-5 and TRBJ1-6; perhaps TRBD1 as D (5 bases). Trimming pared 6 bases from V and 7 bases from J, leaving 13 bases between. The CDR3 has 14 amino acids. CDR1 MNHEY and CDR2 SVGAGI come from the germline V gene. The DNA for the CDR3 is TGTGCCAGCAGGGGAGGGACGGGGAATTCACCCCTCCACTTT. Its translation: CASRGGTGNSPLHF.

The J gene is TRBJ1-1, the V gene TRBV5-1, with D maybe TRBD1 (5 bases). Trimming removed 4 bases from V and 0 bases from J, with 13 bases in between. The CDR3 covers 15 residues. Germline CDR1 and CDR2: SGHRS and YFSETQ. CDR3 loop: CASSGGGTVNTEAFF. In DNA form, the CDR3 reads TGCGCCAGCAGCGGGGGGGGGACGGTGAACACTGAAGCTTTCTTT.

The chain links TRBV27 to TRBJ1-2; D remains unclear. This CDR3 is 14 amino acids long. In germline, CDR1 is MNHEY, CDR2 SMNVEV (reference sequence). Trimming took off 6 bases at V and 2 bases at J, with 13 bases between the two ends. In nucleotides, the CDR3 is TGTGCCAGCAGCTCTTTTAATCCGAACTATGGCTACACCTTC. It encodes CASSSFNPNYGYTF.

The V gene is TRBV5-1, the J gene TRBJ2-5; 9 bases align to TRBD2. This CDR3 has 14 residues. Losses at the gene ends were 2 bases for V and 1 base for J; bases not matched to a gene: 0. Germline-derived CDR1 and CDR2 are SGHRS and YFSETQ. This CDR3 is CASSLAGGQETQYF. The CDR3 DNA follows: TGCGCCAGCAGCTTAGCGGGAGGCCAAGAGACCCAGTACTTC.

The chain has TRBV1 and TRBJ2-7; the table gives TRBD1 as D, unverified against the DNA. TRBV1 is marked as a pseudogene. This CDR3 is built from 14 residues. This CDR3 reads CTSSHRQRAYEQYF. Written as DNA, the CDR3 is TGCACCAGCAGCCACCGACAGAGAGCCTACGAGCAGTACTTC.

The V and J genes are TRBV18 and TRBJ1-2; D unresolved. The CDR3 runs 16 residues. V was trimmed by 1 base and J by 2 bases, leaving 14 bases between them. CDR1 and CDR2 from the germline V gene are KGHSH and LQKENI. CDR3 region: CASSPLSGEGNYGYTF. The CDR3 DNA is TGTGCCAGCTCACCACTCTCCGGGGAGGGAAACTATGGCTACACCTTC.